These 20 T cell receptor beta chains share one sample of origin, sequenced in a study of spatial heterogeneity in lung cancer. Whole-study findings and limits: How many expanded intratumoral alpha and beta TCRs were present tracked the tumor mutation count, which was a count of nonsynonymous mutations.

This sample's time point: sample taken at primary tumor resection. One entry per CDR3 protein, called by TCRdb with MiXCR from the 5' RACE reads. Counted here are 9,500 or so distinct CDR3 sequences, more than 10% occurring once; the ten biggest clones make up roughly a tenth. Their antigen targets remain unknown. The sequencing used lung tumor tissue, collected at surgery. Receptor source: a male donor with early-stage non-small cell lung cancer.

With respect to this clonotype: Within a library made for alpha chains, this beta chain is off target, and its count is uninformative. The chain combines TRBV6-5 with TRBJ1-6; the D gene is possibly TRBD1 (5 bases). Germline-derived CDR1 and CDR2 are MNHEY and SVGAGI. V dropped 0 bases and J dropped 10 bases, with 13 bases sitting between them. The CDR3 loop spans 15 amino acids. CDR3 amino acids: CASSYSVGGNSPLHF. CDR3 bases: TGTGCCAGCAGTTACTCGGTTGGGGGTAACTCACCCCTCCACTTT.

This clonotype was picked up many times. Within a library made for alpha chains, this beta chain is off target, and its count is uninformative. The CDR3 region is CASSLQIAGGFTDTQYF. CDR3 nucleotides: TGTGCCAGCAGTTTACAAATAGCGGGAGGGTTCACAGATACGCAGTATTTT. The V and J genes are TRBV12-3 or TRBV12-4 and TRBJ2-3; TRBD2 agrees at 11 bases. CDR3 length: 17 amino acids. V lost 2 bases and J lost 2; bases outside the gene matches: 6.

Judged by abundance, this clonotype is medium-sized. Since the library was made to target alpha chains, this beta chain is a stray read and its abundance is not meaningful. This chain connects TRBV5-5 to TRBJ2-5, with 10 positions matching TRBD2. This CDR3 is 15 amino acids long. V lost 5 bases and J lost 1; bases outside the gene matches: 5. The germline gives CDR1 SGHKS, CDR2 YYEKEE (reference sequence). The CDR3 reads CASRQREGRQETQYF. DNA for the CDR3: TGTGCCAGCAGGCAGCGGGAGGGCCGCCAAGAGACCCAGTACTTC.

Ten or more counts support this clonotype. As an off-target read in a library built for alpha chains, this beta chain has a frequency of little significance. The chain carries TRBV20-1 and TRBJ2-6; D is uncertain. The germline V gene has CDR1 DFQATT and CDR2 SNEGSKA (reference sequence). The CDR3 has 15 amino acids. Trimming stripped 6 bases from V and 0 bases from J, with 12 bases between. CDR3 in amino acids: CSASTFPSGANVLTF. The CDR3 coding sequence is TGCAGTGCATCAACCTTCCCCTCTGGGGCCAACGTCCTGACTTTC.

Remarks on this clonotype: This beta chain was picked up by a library intended for alpha chains and is off target, so its count carries little meaning. This chain uses TRBV6-1 with TRBJ2-1; TRBD1 might be the D (6 bases). Looked up from germline, CDR1 is MNHNS and CDR2 is SASEGT. With 0 bases removed from V and 8 bases from J, the gap between germline ends came to 14 bases. This CDR3 is 15 amino acids long. The CDR3 reads CASSEAGTLVDEQFF. In DNA, the CDR3 is TGTGCCAGCAGTGAAGCCGGGACATTGGTCGATGAGCAGTTCTTC.

This clonotype was observed many times. This beta chain is a stray sequence in a library constructed for alpha chains; its clone size is not meaningful. CDR3 in DNA: TGTGCCAGCAGTCCGGACAGGGATAACTATGGCTACACCTTC. This sequence encodes CASSPDRDNYGYTF. The V gene is TRBV12-3 or TRBV12-4, the J gene TRBJ1-2; TRBD1 matches 8 bases. CDR3 length: 14 residues. V lost 5 bases and J lost 1; bases outside the gene matches: 3.

This clonotype is medium-sized. This beta chain came through as a stray read in a library set up for alpha chains, and its size says little. V and J are TRBV29-1 and TRBJ1-1; 7 bases map to TRBD1. This CDR3 comprises 13 residues. Looked up from germline, CDR1 is SQVTM and CDR2 is ANQGSEA. Trimming took 7 bases from V and 3 from J; bases not matched to a gene: 8. The CDR3 loop is CSADRDSDTEAFF. In DNA form, the CDR3 reads TGCAGCGCCGACCGGGACAGCGACACTGAAGCTTTCTTT.

Worth noting for this clonotype: The library was prepared for alpha chains; this beta chain is a stray read, so its frequency means little. The chain couples TRBV7-2 to TRBJ2-3; D gene unclear. V was trimmed by 5 bases and J by 3 bases, leaving 12 bases between them. CDR1 SGHTA and CDR2 FQGNSA come from the germline V gene. The CDR3 contains 14 residues. CDR3 bases: TGTGCCAGCAGCCCCCGGCCGGGTACAGATACGCAGTATTTT. Protein sequence: CASSPRPGTDTQYF.

As concerns this clonotype: Compared with germline, one end of the junction differs, possibly owing to a read error. This beta chain came through as a stray read in a library set up for alpha chains, and its size says little. The V gene is TRBV7-2, the J gene TRBJ2-7, with D perhaps TRBD2 (6 bases). Germline CDR1 SGHTA, CDR2 FQGNSA. This CDR3 is 13 amino acids long. The CDR3 nucleotides read TGTGCCAGCAGCCAGCGGGCCCACTACGAGGAGTACTTC. Residues: CASSQRAHYEEYF.

This clonotype has a count of ten or more. Within a library made for alpha chains, this beta chain is off target, and its count is uninformative. This chain uses TRBV7-8 with TRBJ2-7, with TRBD2 matching 12 bases. With V trimmed by 5 bases and J by 2 bases, 4 bases remained unmatched. This CDR3 region has 15 residues. The germline CDR1 and CDR2 sequences are SGHVS and FQNEAQ. This CDR3 is CASSPGLAGPYEQYF. The CDR3 nucleotides read TGTGCCAGCAGCCCGGGACTAGCGGGCCCCTACGAGCAGTACTTC. Full variable domain (rest looked up from reference TRBV7-8 and TRBJ2-7): GAGVSQSPRYKVAKRGQDVALRCDPISGHVSLFWYQQALGQGPEFLTYFQNEAQLDKSGLPSDRFFAERPEGSVSTLKIQRTQQEDSAVYLCASSPGLAGPYEQYFGPGTRLTVT.

This clonotype occurred many times. This beta chain was picked up by a library intended for alpha chains and is off target, so its count carries little meaning. The genes are TRBV7-9 and TRBJ2-3; D is undetermined. Per the germline V gene, CDR1 is SEHNR and CDR2 is FQNEAQ (reference sequence). Trimming shortened V by 2 bases and J by 1 base, and 7 bases separated the two germline ends. The CDR3 contains 14 residues. CDR3 DNA sequence: TGTGCCAGCAGCTTAAAGGCGGGCACAGATACGCAGTATTTT. Its protein is CASSLKAGTDTQYF.

This clonotype was observed at least ten times. This beta chain is an unintended read in a library built for alpha chains; its size means little. The chain combines TRBV3-1 with TRBJ2-7; 9 bases align to TRBD2. CDR1 is LGHDT and CDR2 is YNNKEL in the germline V gene (reference sequence). V dropped 2 bases and J dropped 7; count of bases not matched to a gene: 12. The CDR3 contains 16 residues. The CDR3 DNA reads as TGTGCCAGCAGCCAACAACCAGTAGCGGGAGTATCAGAGCAGTACTTC. It is translated as CASSQQPVAGVSEQYF.

As to this clonotype: Since it is a stray read in a library aimed at alpha chains, this beta chain has a size that is not meaningful. The chain combines TRBV10-2 with TRBJ2-2; 11 positions match TRBD1. Trimming removed 8 bases from V and 5 bases from J; junction bases left unmatched: 4. CDR1 is WSHSY and CDR2 is SAAADI in the germline V gene. CDR3 size: 14 residues. CDR3: CASGQGARTGELFF. As DNA, the CDR3 is TGCGCCAGCGGACAGGGGGCGAGGACCGGGGAGCTGTTTTTT.

This clonotype was found many times. As an off-target read in a library built for alpha chains, this beta chain has a frequency of little significance. The chain joins TRBV2 to TRBJ2-7; 8 bases map to TRBD1. J gave up 3 bases and V 10 bases, and 8 bases lay outside the gene matches. In germline, CDR1 is SNHLY, CDR2 FYNNEI. This CDR3 is 13 amino acids long. The CDR3 reads CATGQGPRYEQYF. CDR3 sequence (DNA): TGTGCCACCGGACAGGGACCGCGCTACGAGCAGTACTTC.

This clonotype was recorded at least ten times. This beta chain came through as a stray read in a library set up for alpha chains, and its size says little. The V call is TRBV29-1, the J call TRBJ2-5; 7 bases fit TRBD1. Losses at the gene ends were 4 bases for V and 5 bases for J; bases not matched to a gene: 7. The length of the CDR3 is 13 residues. Germline V gives CDR1 SQVTM, CDR2 ANQGSEA. The CDR3 loop reads CSVGEGAGETQYF. CDR3 DNA sequence: TGCAGCGTTGGTGAGGGGGCAGGGGAGACCCAGTACTTC. Based on the CDR3 plus reference TRBV29-1 and TRBJ2-5, the full variable domain is SAVISQKPSRDICQRGTSLTIQCQVDSQVTMMFWYRQQPGQSLTLIATANQGSEATYESGFVIDKFPISRPNLTFSTLTVSNMSPEDSSIYLCSVGEGAGETQYFGPGTRLLVL.

Sample share makes this clonotype medium-sized (0.01 to 0.1%). This beta chain is an unintended read in a library built for alpha chains; its size means little. This chain uses TRBV20-1 with TRBJ1-6, with 10 bases identical to TRBD1. The CDR3 spans 17 residues. The V gene end was trimmed by 5 bases and the J gene end by 7 bases; junction bases not matched to a gene: 14. CDR1 and CDR2 from the germline V gene are DFQATT and SNEGSKA (reference sequence). CDR3 nucleotides: TGCAGTGCTCGCGGGACAGGGGAGGGGAGTAAGAATTCACCCCTCCACTTT. Its translation: CSARGTGEGSKNSPLHF.

This clonotype is deemed medium-sized. This beta chain is a stray sequence in a library constructed for alpha chains; its clone size is not meaningful. The rearrangement links TRBV5-4 to TRBJ1-3; tentative D call: TRBD1 (5 bases). The CDR3 is made up of 16 amino acids. The V end lost 0 bases, the J end lost 0 bases, and 10 bases lay between the germline ends. Germline V gene lookup returns CDR1 SGHNT and CDR2 YYREEE (reference sequence). CDR3 DNA sequence: TGTGCCAGCAGCTTGGGGGGACCGTACTCTGGAAACACCATATATTTT. Translating gives CASSLGGPYSGNTIYF.

By sample fraction, this clonotype is medium-sized. This beta chain is an off-target read within a library intended for alpha chains, so its frequency means little. The chain combines TRBV20-1 with TRBJ2-1; unclear D gene. Trimming shortened V by 6 bases and J by 5 bases, and 14 bases separated the two germline ends. CDR1 and CDR2 from the germline V gene are DFQATT and SNEGSKA (reference sequence). The CDR3 is 13 amino acids. CDR3 DNA: TGCAGTGCGGGCTGGATGACGGACAATGAGCAGTTCTTC. Residues: CSAGWMTDNEQFF.

This clonotype was seen at least ten times. Found in a library prepared for alpha chains, this beta chain is an off-target read, and its abundance has little meaning. V gene TRBV20-1 combines with J gene TRBJ2-7; 8 bases are a match to TRBD1. The CDR3 has 13 residues. The V gene end was trimmed by 5 bases and the J gene end by 4 bases; junction bases not matched to a gene: 7. The germline V gene has CDR1 DFQATT and CDR2 SNEGSKA (reference sequence). CDR3 sequence (DNA): TGCAGTGCTGGGGGCAGGGGGCTGTACGAGCAGTACTTC. It is translated as CSAGGRGLYEQYF.

This clonotype was detected many times. With the library built for alpha chains, this beta chain is off target and its frequency is not meaningful. This chain links TRBV5-1 with TRBJ2-5, with D possibly TRBD1 on 6 matching bases. Germline V gene sequence: CDR1 SGHRS, CDR2 YFSETQ. CDR3 length: 16 amino acids. The V end lost 1 base, the J end lost 1 base, and 14 bases lay between the germline ends. The CDR3 protein is CASSLTQVGAQETQYF. CDR3 coding DNA: TGCGCCAGCAGCTTGACCCAAGTGGGGGCCCAAGAGACCCAGTACTTC.